Below, 12 T cell receptor beta chains from the same sample are listed, as sequenced in a study of beta chain features in type 1 diabetes. Expressed TCRB transcripts got sequenced, as all isolated RNA was reverse transcribed. TCRdb's table, derived via immunoSEQ multiplex PCR, lists solely in-frame clones and lacks some. Of some 140,000 clones listed, about a tenth were seen once; the top ten hold 0.68%. Sequenced material: central memory CD4+ T cells from blood. These receptors were collected from a man aged 18 to 35 in good health.

This clone was seen at least ten times. The V call is TRBV9, the J call TRBJ2-1; D is unclear. This CDR3 has 13 amino acids. The V end lost 4 bases, the J end lost 9 bases, and 14 bases lay between the germline ends. Germline V gives CDR1 SGDLS, CDR2 YYNGEE. As DNA, the CDR3 is TGTGCCAGCAGCCGAAGCAGCTCGGGTGAGCAGTTCTTC. Translating gives CASSRSSSGEQFF.

V usage is TRBV2 and J usage is TRBJ2-7; 11 nucleotides line up with TRBD1. The length of the CDR3 is 13 residues. Germline V gene lookup returns CDR1 SNHLY and CDR2 FYNNEI. V trimming: 7 bases; J trimming: 9 bases; junction bases outside the gene matches: 8. The CDR3 here is CASMGTGGLGQYF. As DNA, the CDR3 is TGTGCCAGCATGGGGACAGGGGGTTTAGGGCAGTACTTC. Drawing the rest from reference TRBV2 and TRBJ2-7, the complete variable domain is EPEVTQTPSHQVTQMGQEVILRCVPISNHLYFYWYRQILGQKVEFLVSFYNNEISEKSEIFDDQFSVERPDGSNFTLKIRSTKLEDSAMYFCASMGTGGLGQYFGPGTRLTVT.

The V call is TRBV4-1, the J call TRBJ2-5; D may be TRBD1 (7 bases). The V gene lost 0 bases and the J gene lost 1 base, with 15 bases spanning the gap. The CDR3 sequence is 17 residues long. Germline values: CDR1 MGHRA, CDR2 YSYEKL. The CDR3 sequence: CASSQERAGGIQETQYF. The CDR3 DNA sequence: TGCGCCAGCAGCCAAGAAAGGGCAGGGGGGATCCAAGAGACCCAGTACTTC.

This rearrangement joins TRBV6-6 to TRBJ1-6; tentative D call: TRBD1 (6 bases). The CDR3 has 14 amino acids. Trimming removed 10 bases at V and 8 bases at J, with 18 bases between. The germline V gene has CDR1 MNHNY and CDR2 SVGAGI (reference sequence). The CDR3 protein is CAISGGGRDSPLHF. As DNA, the CDR3 is TGTGCCATCTCGGGGGGGGGCAGGGATTCACCCCTCCACTTT.

The chain has TRBV4-3 and TRBJ1-4; D call uncertain. Trimming cost V 0 bases and J 2 bases, with 10 bases left between them. CDR1 is LGHNA, CDR2 YSLEER, per germline. The CDR3 covers 16 residues. The CDR3 DNA sequence: TGCGCCAGCAGCCAAGATACTATTTCCACTAATGAAAAACTGTTTTTT. Translated: CASSQDTISTNEKLFF.

The chain links TRBV5-1 to TRBJ2-7; TRBD1 agrees at 8 bases. The CDR3 is 15 residues long. Per the germline V gene, CDR1 is SGHRS and CDR2 is YFSETQ. V shed 5 bases, J shed 2 bases, and the junction held 9 bases outside the gene matches. DNA of the CDR3: TGCGCCAGCAGTCGAGGGACAGGAGGTACCTACGAGCAGTACTTC. This encodes CASSRGTGGTYEQYF.

Written as DNA, the CDR3 is TGTGCCAGCAGTGACCGGGGTAGCGCGTACGAGCAGTACTTC. Amino acids: CASSDRGSAYEQYF. The chain has TRBV2 and TRBJ2-7; a weak D match, TRBD2 (5 bases). The V end was cut by 3 bases, the J end by 4 bases, with 13 bases between. The CDR3 spans 14 residues. Germline values: CDR1 SNHLY, CDR2 FYNNEI. The entire variable domain, with the rest obtained from reference TRBV2 and TRBJ2-7, is as follows: EPEVTQTPSHQVTQMGQEVILRCVPISNHLYFYWYRQILGQKVEFLVSFYNNEISEKSEIFDDQFSVERPDGSNFTLKIRSTKLEDSAMYFCASSDRGSAYEQYFGPGTRLTVT.

This chain connects TRBV7-2 to TRBJ2-3; the match to TRBD1 covers 7 bases. The CDR3 loop spans 15 amino acids. V was pared by 1 base and J by 4 bases, with 5 bases of the junction left unmatched. CDR1 SGHTA and CDR2 FQGNSA come from the germline V gene. CDR3 amino acids: CASSLGGQVADTQYF. The CDR3 DNA is TGTGCCAGCAGCTTAGGTGGACAGGTGGCAGATACGCAGTATTTT.

This clone appeared a few times. The chain is built from TRBV7-2 and TRBJ2-3; 10 bases agree with TRBD2. Germline loops: CDR1 SGHTA, CDR2 FQGNSA. The CDR3 has 17 amino acids. With 2 bases clipped from V and 1 base from J, the junction kept 6 bases outside the gene matches. The chain's CDR3 is CASSLTSGGAGTDTQYF. The CDR3 coding sequence is TGTGCCAGCAGCTTAACCAGCGGGGGGGCCGGCACAGATACGCAGTATTTT.

This clone was detected a few times. V usage is TRBV7-3 and J usage is TRBJ2-7; the match to TRBD1 covers 7 bases. Germline V gives CDR1 SGHTA, CDR2 FQGTGA. Unmatched junction bases numbered 5, after V lost 0 bases and J lost 3 bases. The CDR3 is 15 amino acids. In DNA, the CDR3 is TGTGCCAGCAGCTTAACAGGGGGCCCCCTCTACGAGCAGTACTTC. Its translation is CASSLTGGPLYEQYF.

The CDR3 is CASSDARGHSNYGYTF. The CDR3 DNA follows: TGTGCCAGCAGTGACGCCAGGGGCCACTCTAACTATGGCTACACCTTC. This chain joins TRBV6-1 and TRBJ1-2, with TRBD1 as a possible D gene (6 bases). CDR3 length: 16 amino acids. Germline CDR1 is MNHNS and CDR2 is SASEGT. V gave up 3 bases and J gave up 0 bases, with 14 bases separating them.

This clone showed up just a few times. V and J are TRBV10-3 and TRBJ1-5; 7 bases agree with TRBD1. CDR1 and CDR2 from the germline V gene are ENHRY and SYGVKD. Trimming removed 10 bases from V and 1 base from J; junction bases left unmatched: 16. This CDR3 is built from 17 residues. In DNA, the CDR3 is TGTGCCACCAGGGGGAGCGGCTCCGACCCCAGCAATCAGCCCCAGCATTTT. It specifies CATRGSGSDPSNQPQHF.